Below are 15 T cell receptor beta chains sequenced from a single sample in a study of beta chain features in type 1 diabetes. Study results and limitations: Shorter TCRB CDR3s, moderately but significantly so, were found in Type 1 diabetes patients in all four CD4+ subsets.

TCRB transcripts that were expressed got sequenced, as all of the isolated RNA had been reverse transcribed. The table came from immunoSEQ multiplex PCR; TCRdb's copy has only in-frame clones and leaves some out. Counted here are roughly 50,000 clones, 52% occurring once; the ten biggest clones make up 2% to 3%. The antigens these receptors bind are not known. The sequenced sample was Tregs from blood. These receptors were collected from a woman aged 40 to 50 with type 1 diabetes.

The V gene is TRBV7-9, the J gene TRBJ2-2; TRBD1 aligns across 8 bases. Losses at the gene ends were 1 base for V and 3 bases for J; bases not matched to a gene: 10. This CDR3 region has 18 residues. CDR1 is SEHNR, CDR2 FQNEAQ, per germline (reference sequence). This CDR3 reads CASSLVLRTGMHTGELFF. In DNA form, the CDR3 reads TGTGCCAGCAGCTTAGTTCTCCGGACAGGGATGCACACCGGGGAGCTGTTTTTT.

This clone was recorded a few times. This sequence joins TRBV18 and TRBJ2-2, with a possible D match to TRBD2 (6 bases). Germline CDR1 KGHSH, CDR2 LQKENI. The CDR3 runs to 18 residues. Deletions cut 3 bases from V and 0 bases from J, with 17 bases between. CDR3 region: CASSPNTPGGTNTGELFF. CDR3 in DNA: TGTGCCAGCTCACCCAATACCCCTGGCGGGACGAACACCGGGGAGCTGTTTTTT.

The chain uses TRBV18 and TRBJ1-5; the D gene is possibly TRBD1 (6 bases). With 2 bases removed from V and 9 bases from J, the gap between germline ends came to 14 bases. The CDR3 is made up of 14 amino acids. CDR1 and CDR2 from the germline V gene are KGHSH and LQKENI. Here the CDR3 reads CASSPGRGAMPQHF. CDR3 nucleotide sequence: TGTGCCAGCTCACCAGGACGGGGGGCAATGCCCCAGCATTTT.

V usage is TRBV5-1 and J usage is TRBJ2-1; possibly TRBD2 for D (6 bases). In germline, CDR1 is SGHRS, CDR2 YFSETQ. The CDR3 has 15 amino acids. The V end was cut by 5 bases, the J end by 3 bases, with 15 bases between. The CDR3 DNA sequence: TGCGCCAGCAGTCCCTCCATCGGGGGCTACAATGAGCAGTTCTTC. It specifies CASSPSIGGYNEQFF.

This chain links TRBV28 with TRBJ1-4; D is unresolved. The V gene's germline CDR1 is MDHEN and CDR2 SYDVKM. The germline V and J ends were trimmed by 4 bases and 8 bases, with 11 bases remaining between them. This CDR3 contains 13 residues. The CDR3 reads CASSSGLREKLFF. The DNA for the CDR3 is TGTGCCAGCAGTTCAGGACTTCGGGAAAAACTGTTTTTT.

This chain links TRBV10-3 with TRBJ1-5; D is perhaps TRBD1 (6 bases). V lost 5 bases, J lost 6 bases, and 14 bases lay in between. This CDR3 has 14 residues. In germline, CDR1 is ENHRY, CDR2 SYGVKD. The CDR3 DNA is TGTGCCATCAGTACCAGGGGAGTAGGTCAGCCCCAGCATTTT. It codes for CAISTRGVGQPQHF.

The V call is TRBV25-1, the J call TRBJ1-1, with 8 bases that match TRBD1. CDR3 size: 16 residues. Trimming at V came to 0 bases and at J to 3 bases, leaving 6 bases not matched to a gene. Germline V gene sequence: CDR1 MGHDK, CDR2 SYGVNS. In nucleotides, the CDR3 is TGTGCCAGCAGTGAATACCCAGGGGGCGGGGACACTGAAGCTTTCTTT. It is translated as CASSEYPGGGDTEAFF.

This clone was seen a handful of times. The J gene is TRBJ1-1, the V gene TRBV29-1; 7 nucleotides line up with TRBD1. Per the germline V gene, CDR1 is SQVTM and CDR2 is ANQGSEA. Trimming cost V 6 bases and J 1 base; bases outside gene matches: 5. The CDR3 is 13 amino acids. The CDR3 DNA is TGCAGCGTCTTGGGACAGTCGAACACTGAAGCTTTCTTT. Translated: CSVLGQSNTEAFF.

The CDR3 sequence is CASSRDRDQPQHF. CDR3 DNA: TGCGCCAGCAGCCGGGACAGGGACCAGCCCCAGCATTTT. This chain links TRBV4-1 with TRBJ1-5; 9 bases are a match to TRBD1. Germline loops: CDR1 MGHRA, CDR2 YSYEKL. CDR3 size: 13 residues. J gave up 7 bases and V 4 bases, and 2 bases lay outside the gene matches.

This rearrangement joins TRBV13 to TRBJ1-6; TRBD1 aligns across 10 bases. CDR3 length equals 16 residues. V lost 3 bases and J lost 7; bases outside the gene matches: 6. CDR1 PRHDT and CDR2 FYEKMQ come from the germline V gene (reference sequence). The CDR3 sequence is CASSFGTGEANSPLHF. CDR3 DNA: TGTGCCAGCAGCTTCGGGACAGGGGAGGCCAATTCACCCCTCCACTTT.

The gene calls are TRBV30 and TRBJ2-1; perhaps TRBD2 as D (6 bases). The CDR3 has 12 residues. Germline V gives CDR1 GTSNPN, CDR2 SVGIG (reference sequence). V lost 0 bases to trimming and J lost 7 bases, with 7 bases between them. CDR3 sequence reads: CAWSVSGNEQFF. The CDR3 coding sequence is TGTGCCTGGAGTGTAAGCGGGAATGAGCAGTTCTTC.

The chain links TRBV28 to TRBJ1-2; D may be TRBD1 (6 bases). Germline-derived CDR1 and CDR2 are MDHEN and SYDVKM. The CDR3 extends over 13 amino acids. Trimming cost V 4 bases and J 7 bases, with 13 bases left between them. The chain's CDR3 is CASSWGRGRGYTF. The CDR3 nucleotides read TGTGCCAGCAGTTGGGGGCGCGGGCGTGGCTACACCTTC.

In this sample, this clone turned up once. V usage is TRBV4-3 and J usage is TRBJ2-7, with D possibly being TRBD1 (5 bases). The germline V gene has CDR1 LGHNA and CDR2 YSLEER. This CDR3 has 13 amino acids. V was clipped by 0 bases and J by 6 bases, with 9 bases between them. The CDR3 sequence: CASSQEDSGEQYF. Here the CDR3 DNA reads TGCGCCAGCAGCCAAGAAGACAGTGGCGAGCAGTACTTC.

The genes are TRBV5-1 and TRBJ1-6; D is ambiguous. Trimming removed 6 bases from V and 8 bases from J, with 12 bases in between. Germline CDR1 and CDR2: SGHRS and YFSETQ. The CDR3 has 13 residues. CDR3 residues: CASTRTPDSPLHF. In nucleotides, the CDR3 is TGCGCCAGCACCCGTACCCCGGATTCACCCCTCCACTTT.

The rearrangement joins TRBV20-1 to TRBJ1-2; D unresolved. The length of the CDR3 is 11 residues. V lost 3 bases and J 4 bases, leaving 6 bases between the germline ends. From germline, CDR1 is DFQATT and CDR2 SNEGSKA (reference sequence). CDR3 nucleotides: TGCAGTGCTAGCCCGGGCTATGGCTACACCTTC. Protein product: CSASPGYGYTF.